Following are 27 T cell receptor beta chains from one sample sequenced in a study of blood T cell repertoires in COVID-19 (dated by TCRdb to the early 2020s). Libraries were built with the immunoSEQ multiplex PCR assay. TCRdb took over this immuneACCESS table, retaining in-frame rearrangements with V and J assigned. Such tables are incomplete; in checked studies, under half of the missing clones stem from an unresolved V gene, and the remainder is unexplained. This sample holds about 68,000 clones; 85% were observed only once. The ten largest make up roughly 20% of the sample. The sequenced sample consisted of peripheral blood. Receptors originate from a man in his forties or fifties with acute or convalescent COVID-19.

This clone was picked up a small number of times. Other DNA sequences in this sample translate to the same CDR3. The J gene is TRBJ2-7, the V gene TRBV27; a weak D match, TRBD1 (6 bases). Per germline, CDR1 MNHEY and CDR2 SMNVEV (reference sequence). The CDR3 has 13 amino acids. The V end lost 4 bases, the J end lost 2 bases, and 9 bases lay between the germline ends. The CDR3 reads CASSSQGPYEQYF. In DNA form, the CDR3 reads TGTGCCAGCAGTTCCCAGGGGCCCTACGAGCAGTACTTC.

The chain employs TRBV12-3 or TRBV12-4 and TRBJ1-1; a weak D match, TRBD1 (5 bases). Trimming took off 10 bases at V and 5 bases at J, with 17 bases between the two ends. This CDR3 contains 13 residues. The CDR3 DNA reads TGTGCCACGGCGGGAGGGGTCGGGACTGAAGCTTTCTTT. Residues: CATAGGVGTEAFF.

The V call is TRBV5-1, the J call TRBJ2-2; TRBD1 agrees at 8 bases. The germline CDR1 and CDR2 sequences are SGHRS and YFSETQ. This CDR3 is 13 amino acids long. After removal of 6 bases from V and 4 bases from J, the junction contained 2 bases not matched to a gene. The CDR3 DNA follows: TGCGCCAGCACCGACAGGGGCACCGGGGAGCTGTTTTTT. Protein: CASTDRGTGELFF.

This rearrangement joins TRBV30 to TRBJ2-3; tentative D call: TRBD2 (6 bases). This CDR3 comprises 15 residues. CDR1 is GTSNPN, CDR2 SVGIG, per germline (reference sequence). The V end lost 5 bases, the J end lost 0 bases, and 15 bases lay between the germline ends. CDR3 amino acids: CAWSGGGTSTDTQYF. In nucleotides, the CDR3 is TGTGCCTGGTCTGGTGGGGGGACTAGCACAGATACGCAGTATTTT.

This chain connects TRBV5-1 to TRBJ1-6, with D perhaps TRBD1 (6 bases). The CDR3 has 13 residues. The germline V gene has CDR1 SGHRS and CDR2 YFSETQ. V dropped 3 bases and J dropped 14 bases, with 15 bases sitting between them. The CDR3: CASSWGQFESLHF. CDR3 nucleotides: TGCGCCAGCAGCTGGGGACAATTCGAGTCCCTCCACTTT.

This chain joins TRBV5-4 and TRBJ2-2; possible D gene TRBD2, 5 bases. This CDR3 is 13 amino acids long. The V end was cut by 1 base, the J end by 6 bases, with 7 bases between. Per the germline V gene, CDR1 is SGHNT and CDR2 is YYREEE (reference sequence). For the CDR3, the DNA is TGTGCCAGCAGCTTGCGGGATTCCGGGGAGCTGTTTTTT. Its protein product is CASSLRDSGELFF.

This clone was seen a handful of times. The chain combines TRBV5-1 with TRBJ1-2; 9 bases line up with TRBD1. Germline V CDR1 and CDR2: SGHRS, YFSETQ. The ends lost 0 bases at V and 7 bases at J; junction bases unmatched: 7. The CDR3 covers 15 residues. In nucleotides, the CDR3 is TGCGCCAGCAGCTTGGAGGGGACAGGGTACGGTGGCTACACCTTC. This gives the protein CASSLEGTGYGGYTF.

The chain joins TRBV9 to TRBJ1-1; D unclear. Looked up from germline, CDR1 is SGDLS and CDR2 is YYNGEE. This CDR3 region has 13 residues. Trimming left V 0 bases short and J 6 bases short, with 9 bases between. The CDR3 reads CASSVAPDSEAFF. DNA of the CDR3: TGTGCCAGCAGCGTAGCACCGGACTCTGAAGCTTTCTTT.

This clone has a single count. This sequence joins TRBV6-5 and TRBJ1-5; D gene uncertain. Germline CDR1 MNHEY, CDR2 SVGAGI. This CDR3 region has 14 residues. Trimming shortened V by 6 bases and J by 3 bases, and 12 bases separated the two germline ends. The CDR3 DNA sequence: TGTGCCAGCAGCTTGGAGGTTCTCAATCAGCCCCAGCATTTT. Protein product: CASSLEVLNQPQHF.

The CDR3 protein is CASSDQGKKDTQYF. CDR3 nucleotides: TGTGCCAGCAGTGACCAGGGTAAGAAGGATACGCAGTATTTT. V is TRBV25-1 and J is TRBJ2-3; TRBD1 is a possible D gene (5 bases). V was trimmed by 3 bases and J by 6 bases, leaving 13 bases between them. Germline CDR1 MGHDK, CDR2 SYGVNS. The CDR3 has 14 amino acids.

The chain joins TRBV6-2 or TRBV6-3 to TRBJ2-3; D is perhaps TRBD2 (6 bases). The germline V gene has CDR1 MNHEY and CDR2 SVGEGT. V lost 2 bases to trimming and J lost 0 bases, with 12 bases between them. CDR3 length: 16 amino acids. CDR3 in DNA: TGTGCCAGCAGTTACGTTCGGCGGGGTAGCACAGATACGCAGTATTTT. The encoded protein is CASSYVRRGSTDTQYF.

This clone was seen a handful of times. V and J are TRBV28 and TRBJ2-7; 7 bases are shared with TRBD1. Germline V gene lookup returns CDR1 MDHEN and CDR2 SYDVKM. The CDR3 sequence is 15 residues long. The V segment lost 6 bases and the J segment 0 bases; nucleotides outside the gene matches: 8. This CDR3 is CASSPGQASSYEQYV. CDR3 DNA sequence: TGTGCCAGCAGCCCTGGACAGGCGAGCTCCTACGAGCAGTACGTC.

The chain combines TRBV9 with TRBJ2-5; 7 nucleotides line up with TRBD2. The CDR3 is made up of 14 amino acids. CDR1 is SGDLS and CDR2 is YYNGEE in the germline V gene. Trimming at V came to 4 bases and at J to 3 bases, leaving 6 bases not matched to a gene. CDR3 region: CASSFSGAEETQYF. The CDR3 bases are TGTGCCAGCAGCTTCAGCGGGGCCGAAGAGACCCAGTACTTC.

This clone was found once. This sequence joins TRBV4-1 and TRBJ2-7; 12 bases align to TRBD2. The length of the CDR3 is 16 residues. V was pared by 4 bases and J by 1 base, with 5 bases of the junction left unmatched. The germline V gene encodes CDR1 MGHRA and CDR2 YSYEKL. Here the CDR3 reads CASSRGLAGMSYEQYF. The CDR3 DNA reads TGCGCCAGCAGCCGGGGACTAGCGGGTATGTCCTACGAGCAGTACTTC.

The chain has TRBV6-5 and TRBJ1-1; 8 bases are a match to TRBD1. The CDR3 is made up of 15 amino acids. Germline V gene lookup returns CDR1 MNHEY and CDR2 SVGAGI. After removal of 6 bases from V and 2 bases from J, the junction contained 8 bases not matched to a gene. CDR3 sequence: CASSKGDRHNTEAFF. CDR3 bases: TGTGCCAGCAGCAAAGGGGACAGGCACAACACTGAAGCTTTCTTT.

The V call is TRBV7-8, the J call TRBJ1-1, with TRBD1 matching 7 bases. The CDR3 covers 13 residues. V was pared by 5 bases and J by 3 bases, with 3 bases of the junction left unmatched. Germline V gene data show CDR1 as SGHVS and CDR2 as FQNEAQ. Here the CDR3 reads CASSQDRHTEAFF. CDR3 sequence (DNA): TGTGCCAGCAGCCAGGACAGGCACACTGAAGCTTTCTTT.

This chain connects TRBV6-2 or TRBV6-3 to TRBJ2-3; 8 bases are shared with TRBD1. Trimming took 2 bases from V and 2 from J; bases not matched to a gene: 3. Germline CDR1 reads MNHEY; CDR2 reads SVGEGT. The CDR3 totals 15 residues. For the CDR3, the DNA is TGTGCCAGCAGTTACGGGGACAGGCCCACAGATACGCAGTATTTT. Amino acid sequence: CASSYGDRPTDTQYF.

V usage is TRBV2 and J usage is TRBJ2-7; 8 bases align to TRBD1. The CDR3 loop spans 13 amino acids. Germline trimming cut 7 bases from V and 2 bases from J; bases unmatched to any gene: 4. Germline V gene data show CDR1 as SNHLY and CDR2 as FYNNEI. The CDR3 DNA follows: TGTGCCAGCACTGGACAGGGTACCTACGAGCAGTACTTC. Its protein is CASTGQGTYEQYF.

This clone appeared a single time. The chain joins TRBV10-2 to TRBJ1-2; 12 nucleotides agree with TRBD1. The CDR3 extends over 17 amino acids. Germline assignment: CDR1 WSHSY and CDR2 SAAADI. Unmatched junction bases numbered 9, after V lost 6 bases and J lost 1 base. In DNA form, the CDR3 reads TGCGCCAGCAGCAGGGGACAGGGGGCGAGTGGTAACTATGGCTACACCTTC. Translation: CASSRGQGASGNYGYTF.

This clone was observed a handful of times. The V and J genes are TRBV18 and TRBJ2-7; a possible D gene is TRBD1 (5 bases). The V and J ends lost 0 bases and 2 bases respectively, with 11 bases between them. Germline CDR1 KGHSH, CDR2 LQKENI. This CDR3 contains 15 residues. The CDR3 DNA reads TGTGCCAGCTCACCACCGCAGGGTAAAACCTACGAGCAGTACTTC. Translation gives CASSPPQGKTYEQYF. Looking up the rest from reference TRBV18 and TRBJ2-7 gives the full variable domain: NAGVMQNPRHLVRRRGQEARLRCSPMKGHSHVYWYRQLPEEGLKFMVYLQKENIIDESGMPKERFSAEFPKEGPSILRIQQVVRGDSAAYFCASSPPQGKTYEQYFGPGTRLTVT.

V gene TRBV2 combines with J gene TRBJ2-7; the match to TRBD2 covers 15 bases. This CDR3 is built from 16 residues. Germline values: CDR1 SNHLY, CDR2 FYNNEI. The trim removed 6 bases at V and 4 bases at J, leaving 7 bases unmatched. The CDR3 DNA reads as TGTGCCAGCAGCAATCAAGGACTAGCGGGGGGGTACGAGCAGTACGTC. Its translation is CASSNQGLAGGYEQYV.

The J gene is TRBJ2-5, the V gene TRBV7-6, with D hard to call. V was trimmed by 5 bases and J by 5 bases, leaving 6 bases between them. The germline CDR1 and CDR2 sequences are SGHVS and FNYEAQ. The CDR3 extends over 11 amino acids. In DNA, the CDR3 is TGTGCCAGCAGCCCGGTCGAGACCCAGTACTTC. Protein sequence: CASSPVETQYF.

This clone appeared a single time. CDR3 loop: CASWDRGTDTQYF. Written as DNA, the CDR3 is TGTGCCAGTTGGGACAGGGGCACAGATACGCAGTATTTT. This chain uses TRBV19 with TRBJ2-3, with 9 nucleotides matching TRBD1. J lost 1 base, V lost 8 bases, and 1 base had no gene match. Germline V gene sequence: CDR1 LNHDA, CDR2 SQIVND (reference sequence). This CDR3 is built from 13 residues.

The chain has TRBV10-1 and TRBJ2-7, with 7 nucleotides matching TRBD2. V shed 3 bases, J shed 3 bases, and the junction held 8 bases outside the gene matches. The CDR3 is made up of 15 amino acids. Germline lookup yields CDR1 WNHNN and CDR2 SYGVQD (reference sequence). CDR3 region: CASSDFSAGDYEQYF. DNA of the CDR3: TGCGCCAGCAGTGACTTCTCGGCGGGGGACTACGAGCAGTACTTC.

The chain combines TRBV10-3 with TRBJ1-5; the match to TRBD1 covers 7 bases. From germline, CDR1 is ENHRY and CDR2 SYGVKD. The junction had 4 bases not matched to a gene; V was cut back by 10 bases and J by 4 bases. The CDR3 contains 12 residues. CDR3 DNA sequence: TGTGCCACAGGGGACAGTAATCAGCCCCAGCATTTT. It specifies CATGDSNQPQHF.

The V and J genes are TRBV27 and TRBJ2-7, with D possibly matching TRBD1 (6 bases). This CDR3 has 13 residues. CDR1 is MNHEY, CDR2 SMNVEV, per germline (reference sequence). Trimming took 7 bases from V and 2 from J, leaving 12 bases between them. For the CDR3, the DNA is TGTGCCAGCATGAGACAGGCTACCTACGAGCAGTACTTC. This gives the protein CASMRQATYEQYF.

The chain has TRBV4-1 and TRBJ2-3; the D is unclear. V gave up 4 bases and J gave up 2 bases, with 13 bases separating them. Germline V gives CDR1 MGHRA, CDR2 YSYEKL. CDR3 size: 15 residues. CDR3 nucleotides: TGCGCCAGCAGCCCCGGTTTGCCCCACACAGATACGCAGTATTTT. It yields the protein CASSPGLPHTDTQYF.